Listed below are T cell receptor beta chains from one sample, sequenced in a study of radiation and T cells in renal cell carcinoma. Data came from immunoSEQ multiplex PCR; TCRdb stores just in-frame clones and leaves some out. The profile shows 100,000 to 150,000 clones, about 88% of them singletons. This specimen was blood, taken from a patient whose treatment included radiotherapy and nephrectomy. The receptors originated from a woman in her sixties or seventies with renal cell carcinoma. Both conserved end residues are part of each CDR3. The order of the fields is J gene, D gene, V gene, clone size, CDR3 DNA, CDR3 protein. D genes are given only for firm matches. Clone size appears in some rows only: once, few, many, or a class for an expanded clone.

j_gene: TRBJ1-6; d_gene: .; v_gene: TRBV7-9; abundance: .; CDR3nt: TGTGCCAGCAGCGCCGCGGGGCAGCCAAATTCACCCCTCCACTTT; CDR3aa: CASSAAGQPNSPLHF
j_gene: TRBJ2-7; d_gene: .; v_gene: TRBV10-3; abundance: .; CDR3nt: TGTGCCATCAGTGAGCGGGGCTACGAGCAGTACTTC; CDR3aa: CAISERGYEQYF
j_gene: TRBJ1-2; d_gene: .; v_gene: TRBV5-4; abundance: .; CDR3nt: TGTGCCAGCAGCCCGTCCGGGGGGTCGGACTATGGCTACACCTTC; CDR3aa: CASSPSGGSDYGYTF
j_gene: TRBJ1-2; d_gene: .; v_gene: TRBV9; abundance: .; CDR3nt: TGTGCCAGCAGCGTACAGGCAGGGGCTCTCCTTTATGGCTACACCTTC; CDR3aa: CASSVQAGALLYGYTF
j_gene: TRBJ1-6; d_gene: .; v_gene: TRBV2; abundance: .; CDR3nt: TGTGCCAGCAGCCCCAACAGGAATAATTCACCCCTCCACTTT; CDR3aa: CASSPNRNNSPLHF
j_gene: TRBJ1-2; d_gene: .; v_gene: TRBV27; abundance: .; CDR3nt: TGTGCCAGCAGTCGTTTAGGGAGTCTAGGGGATGGCTACACCTTC; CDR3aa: CASSRLGSLGDGYTF
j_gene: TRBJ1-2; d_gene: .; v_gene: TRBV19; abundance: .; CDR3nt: TGTGCCACCGCGAATCGAGGGGGCTACACCTTC; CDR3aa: CATANRGGYTF
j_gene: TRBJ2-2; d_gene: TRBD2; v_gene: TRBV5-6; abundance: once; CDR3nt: TGTGCCAGCAGCCTAGGGGTCGGCGGGGGGACCTCCACCGGGGAGCTGTTTTTT; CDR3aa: CASSLGVGGGTSTGELFF
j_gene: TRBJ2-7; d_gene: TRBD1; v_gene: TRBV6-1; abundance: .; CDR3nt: TGTGCCAGCAGTGAGGACAGGGTCTACGAGCAGTACTTC; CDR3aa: CASSEDRVYEQYF
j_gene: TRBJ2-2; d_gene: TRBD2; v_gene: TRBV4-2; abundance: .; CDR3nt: TGTGCCAGCAGCCAAGATGTGGCTAGCGGGGGGAGGGCGAACACCGGGGAGCTGTTTTTT; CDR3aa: CASSQDVASGGRANTGELFF